Listed below are T cell receptor beta chains from one sample, sequenced in a study of T cell responses to AZD1222 COVID-19 vaccine. Method: immunoSEQ multiplex PCR; TCRdb's copy keeps in-frame clones and lacks some. The sample has about 140,000 clones; the top ten hold about 2%. Sequencing used peripheral blood. The source of these receptors is an adult in good health. The CDR3 runs from the conserved cysteine through the conserved F or W. D genes are given only for firm matches.

TRBV16,-,TRBJ2-1,CASSPLQQVSNEQFF,TGTGCCAGCAGCCCTCTGCAGCAGGTCAGTAATGAGCAGTTCTTC
TRBV19,TRBD1,TRBJ2-7,CASSTKGQGHEQYF,TGTGCCAGTAGTACAAAAGGACAGGGACACGAGCAGTACTTC
TRBV5-6,TRBD1,TRBJ1-4,CASSAFTGGGAPNEKLFF,TGTGCCAGCAGCGCATTTACAGGGGGGGGCGCCCCTAATGAAAAACTGTTTTTT
TRBV6-2/TRBV6-3,TRBD1,TRBJ1-5,CASSRQGASNQPQHF,TGTGCCAGCAGCCGACAGGGGGCAAGCAATCAGCCCCAGCATTTT
TRBV7-2,-,TRBJ1-3,CASSLVTGSGNTIYF,TGTGCCAGCAGCTTAGTAACGGGCTCTGGAAACACCATATATTTT
TRBV7-2,TRBD1,TRBJ2-2,CASSSRTGADGELFF,TGTGCCAGCAGCTCGCGGACAGGGGCGGACGGGGAGCTGTTTTTT
TRBV10-3,-,TRBJ2-2,CAISDPLGGTNTGELFF,TGTGCCATCAGTGATCCCCTAGGGGGAACGAACACCGGGGAGCTGTTTTTT
TRBV5-1,-,TRBJ1-1,CASSLEVANTEAFF,TGCGCCAGCAGCTTGGAGGTGGCGAACACTGAAGCTTTCTTT
TRBV4-1,-,TRBJ2-7,CASAPYLGRSYEQYF,TGCGCCAGCGCCCCATACCTGGGCAGGTCCTACGAGCAGTACTTC
TRBV5-8,TRBD1,TRBJ2-5,CASSDGTGARETQYF,TGTGCCAGCAGCGATGGGACAGGGGCACGAGAGACCCAGTACTTC
TRBV18,TRBD1,TRBJ2-7,CASSPPDRGDEQYF,TGTGCCAGCTCACCACCGGACAGGGGGGACGAGCAGTACTTC
TRBV12-3/TRBV12-4,-,TRBJ1-2,CASSLDGYTF,TGTGCCAGCAGTTTGGATGGCTACACCTTC
TRBV28,TRBD1,TRBJ2-3,CASSSRGLAQDTQYF,TGTGCCAGCAGTTCAAGGGGGCTGGCACAAGATACGCAGTATTTT
TRBV6-5,TRBD1,TRBJ1-1,CASSPTGGREAFF,TGTGCCAGCAGCCCCACAGGGGGTAGGGAAGCTTTCTTT
TRBV11-2,-,TRBJ2-7,CASRSRRDRAYEQYF,TGTGCCAGCAGGTCAAGAAGGGATCGAGCCTACGAGCAGTACTTC
TRBV30,-,TRBJ1-2,CAWSPTTVNYGYTF,TGTGCCTGGAGTCCCACTACAGTAAACTATGGCTACACCTTC
TRBV5-4,-,TRBJ1-6,CASSLGNSPLHF,TGTGCCAGCAGCTTGGGGAATTCACCCCTCCACTTT
TRBV16,-,TRBJ1-1,CASSQSRQPTEAFF,TGTGCCAGCAGCCAATCGAGACAGCCCACTGAAGCTTTCTTT
TRBV7-2,-,TRBJ2-1,CASSLRGQDNEQFF,TGTGCCAGCAGCTTGAGGGGCCAAGACAATGAGCAGTTCTTC
TRBV19,TRBD2,TRBJ2-1,CASKAVPGLAHNEQFF,TGTGCCAGTAAGGCTGTCCCGGGACTAGCCCACAATGAGCAGTTCTTC
TRBV11-2,-,TRBJ2-7,CASSPLQRGAGISYEQYF,TGTGCCAGCAGCCCCCTCCAACGAGGGGCGGGGATATCCTACGAGCAGTACTTC
TRBV2,TRBD2,TRBJ2-5,CASKAGGHQETQYF,TGTGCCAGCAAAGCGGGGGGGCACCAAGAGACCCAGTACTTC
TRBV2,-,TRBJ2-4,CASSTSPGIDIQYF,TGTGCCAGCAGTACAAGTCCGGGGATCGACATTCAGTACTTC
TRBV11-3,-,TRBJ2-1,CASSLVGNEQFF,TGTGCCAGCAGCTTAGTGGGTAATGAGCAGTTCTTC
TRBV12-3/TRBV12-4,TRBD1,TRBJ1-1,CASSLAGGFRAFF,TGTGCCAGCAGTTTAGCAGGGGGCTTTCGGGCTTTCTTT
TRBV11-3,-,TRBJ2-2,CASSLGVWGSGELFF,TGTGCCAGCAGCTTAGGGGTTTGGGGTTCCGGGGAGCTGTTTTTT
TRBV7-9,-,TRBJ1-1,CASSLDNMGRLNTEAFF,TGTGCCAGCAGCTTAGATAATATGGGCAGATTGAACACTGAAGCTTTCTTT
TRBV2,-,TRBJ1-2,CATHGDTPYGYTF,TGTGCCACCCATGGGGACACACCCTATGGCTACACCTTC
TRBV6-5,TRBD1,TRBJ1-2,CASSYSDRVGGYTF,TGTGCCAGCAGTTACTCCGACAGGGTTGGCGGCTACACCTTC
TRBV5-4,TRBD1,TRBJ1-3,CASSSGTDRNSGNTIYF,TGTGCCAGCAGCTCCGGGACAGACAGAAACTCTGGAAACACCATATATTTT
TRBV5-1,TRBD2,TRBJ2-5,CASSPVTSGRETQYF,TGCGCCAGCAGCCCCGTGACTAGCGGTCGCGAGACCCAGTACTTC
TRBV3-1/TRBV3-2,-,TRBJ2-6,CASSQAFGGSNGANVLTF,TGTGCCAGCAGCCAAGCCTTCGGGGGCTCTAATGGGGCCAACGTCCTGACTTTC
TRBV6-2/TRBV6-3,-,TRBJ2-3,CASSYSVSPTDTQYF,TGTGCCAGCAGTTATAGCGTTAGTCCCACAGATACGCAGTATTTT
TRBV7-2,-,TRBJ1-1,CATQLRPRAEAFF,TGTGCCACCCAGCTTAGGCCCAGGGCTGAAGCTTTCTTT
TRBV18,TRBD1,TRBJ2-3,CASSPLGTGGTDTQYF,TGTGCCAGCTCACCCCTAGGGACAGGGGGCACAGATACGCAGTATTTT
TRBV18,TRBD1,TRBJ1-2,CASSPEGRGLNGYTF,TGTGCCAGCTCACCAGAAGGCAGGGGGCTCAATGGCTACACCTTC
TRBV12-3/TRBV12-4,-,TRBJ2-4,CASSLGGKNIQYF,TGTGCCAGCAGTTTAGGGGGCAAAAACATTCAGTACTTC